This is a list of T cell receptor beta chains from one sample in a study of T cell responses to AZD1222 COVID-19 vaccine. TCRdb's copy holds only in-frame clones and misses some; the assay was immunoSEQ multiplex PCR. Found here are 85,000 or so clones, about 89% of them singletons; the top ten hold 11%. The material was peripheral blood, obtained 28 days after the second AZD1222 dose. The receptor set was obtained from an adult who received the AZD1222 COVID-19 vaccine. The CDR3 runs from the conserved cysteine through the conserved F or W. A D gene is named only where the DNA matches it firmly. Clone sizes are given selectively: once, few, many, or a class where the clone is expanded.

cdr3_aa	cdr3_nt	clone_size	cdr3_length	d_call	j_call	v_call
CATKGSAGGSDTEAFF	TGTGCCACTAAGGGGTCGGCAGGGGGTAGCGACACTGAAGCTTTCTTT	.	16	TRBD1	TRBJ1-1	TRBV2
CASSQQSRNTEAFF	TGTGCCAGCAGCCAACAGAGTCGGAACACTGAAGCTTTCTTT	.	14	.	TRBJ1-1	TRBV2
CATSSGVNEQFF	TGTGCCACCAGCAGCGGGGTGAATGAGCAGTTCTTC	.	12	.	TRBJ2-1	TRBV15
CASSLGTANYGYTF	TGCGCCAGCAGCTTGGGGACAGCGAACTATGGCTACACCTTC	.	14	.	TRBJ1-2	TRBV5-1
CASSYGGGRTEAFF	TGTGCCAGCAGTTACGGGGGGGGTAGGACTGAAGCTTTCTTT	.	14	.	TRBJ1-1	TRBV6-5
CASSLLGPLLGYEQYF	TGTGCCAGCAGCTTGCTGGGCCCCTTACTGGGTTACGAGCAGTACTTC	.	16	.	TRBJ2-7	TRBV7-6
CASPLKLVQYF	TGCGCCTCCCCCCTCAAACTTGTTCAGTACTTC	.	11	.	TRBJ2-4	TRBV10-1
CASSPNPAGTEAFF	TGTGCCAGCTCCCCAAACCCAGCGGGGACTGAAGCTTTCTTT	once	14	.	TRBJ1-1	TRBV18
CASIPLPVDPQHF	TGTGCCAGTATACCACTTCCCGTCGACCCCCAGCATTTT	.	13	.	TRBJ1-5	TRBV19
CASSFRDIGGQPQHF	TGTGCCAGCAGTTTCCGGGACATTGGCGGTCAGCCCCAGCATTTT	.	15	.	TRBJ1-5	TRBV28
CASSPQGNRNEQFF	TGTGCCAGCAGCCCACAGGGGAACCGCAATGAGCAGTTCTTC	.	14	TRBD1	TRBJ2-1	TRBV7-3
CASSLTPEDTEAFF	TGTGCCAGCAGTCTGACTCCCGAGGACACTGAAGCTTTCTTT	.	14	.	TRBJ1-1	TRBV28
CASRTGRAVNTEAFF	TGTGCCAGCAGAACAGGGCGGGCTGTGAACACTGAAGCTTTCTTT	.	15	.	TRBJ1-1	TRBV11-2
CASSQGTVTMNTEAFF	TGTGCCAGCAGCCAAGGAACAGTCACCATGAACACTGAAGCTTTCTTT	.	16	.	TRBJ1-1	TRBV4-2
CASSYFFGTSDEQYF	TGTGCCAGCAGTTATTTCTTCGGGACTAGCGACGAGCAGTACTTC	.	15	TRBD2	TRBJ2-7	TRBV6-5
CASSLGWQGADEAFF	TGTGCCAGCAGCTTAGGTTGGCAGGGGGCGGATGAAGCTTTCTTT	.	15	TRBD1	TRBJ1-1	TRBV7-6
CASSFGGGSNQPQHF	TGTGCCAGCAGCTTCGGAGGGGGGAGCAATCAGCCCCAGCATTTT	.	15	.	TRBJ1-5	TRBV5-4
CASSLTGGGTEAFF	TGTGCCAGCAGCTTAACAGGGGGCGGGACTGAAGCTTTCTTT	.	14	TRBD1	TRBJ1-1	TRBV7-3
CASSLNTGATGELFF	TGTGCCAGCAGCTTAAACACAGGGGCCACCGGGGAGCTGTTTTTT	once	15	TRBD1	TRBJ2-2	TRBV7-3
CASAAGTDAYEQYF	TGCGCCAGCGCAGCCGGGACGGACGCCTACGAGCAGTACTTC	.	14	.	TRBJ2-7	TRBV10-2
CASGQQGDQPQHF	TGTGCTAGTGGTCAACAGGGGGATCAGCCCCAGCATTTT	few	13	TRBD1	TRBJ1-5	TRBV12-5
CASSSGTSWFSGELFF	TGTGCCAGCAGCTCCGGGACTAGCTGGTTTTCTGGGGAGCTGTTTTTT	.	16	TRBD2	TRBJ2-2	TRBV7-6
CASQTLGTGELFF	TGTGCCTCCCAGACCCTAGGGACCGGGGAGCTGTTTTTT	once	13	.	TRBJ2-2	TRBV30
CASSATGTGRTEAFF	TGTGCCAGCAGCGCTACCGGGACAGGGAGGACTGAAGCTTTCTTT	.	15	TRBD1	TRBJ1-1	TRBV5-6
CASSPPGVNEKLFF	TGTGCCAGCTCACCACCGGGGGTTAATGAAAAACTGTTTTTT	.	14	.	TRBJ1-4	TRBV18
CASCWEGGVYEQYF	TGTGCCAGCTGCTGGGAGGGTGGGGTCTACGAGCAGTACTTC	.	14	TRBD2	TRBJ2-7	TRBV11-2
CASSLESRRNNQPQHF	TGTGCCAGCAGCTTAGAATCTCGGCGGAACAATCAGCCCCAGCATTTT	.	16	.	TRBJ1-5	TRBV7-8
CASSLTPTVVAPGKNSPLHF	TGTGCCAGCAGCTTAACTCCCACGGTCGTCGCGCCAGGAAAAAATTCACCCCTCCACTTT	.	20	.	TRBJ1-6	TRBV7-3
CAWSVDRSSYNEQFF	TGTGCCTGGAGTGTTGACCGGAGCTCCTACAATGAGCAGTTCTTC	.	15	.	TRBJ2-1	TRBV30
CASSLIQHIQYF	TGTGCCAGCAGTTTGATACAGCACATTCAGTACTTC	.	12	.	TRBJ2-4	TRBV28
CASSLSGFLPSPLHF	TGTGCCAGCAGTTTGTCGGGGTTCCTGCCGTCACCCCTCCACTTT	.	15	.	TRBJ1-6	TRBV5-4
CASSKKSGGSEAYEQYF	TGTGCCAGCAGCAAAAAGAGCGGGGGATCGGAGGCCTACGAGCAGTACTTC	.	17	.	TRBJ2-7	TRBV21-1
CASSLGSHTGELFF	TGTGCCAGCAGCTTGGGGTCCCACACCGGGGAGCTGTTTTTT	.	14	.	TRBJ2-2	TRBV5-5
CASSAATSGDGYTF	TGTGCCAGCAGTGCCGCCACTTCGGGGGATGGCTACACCTTC	.	14	.	TRBJ1-2	TRBV2
CASSPGQGAYSNQPQHF	TGTGCCAGCTCACCCGGACAGGGGGCCTATAGCAATCAGCCCCAGCATTTT	.	17	TRBD1	TRBJ1-5	TRBV18
CASRSRTGELFF	TGTGCCAGCAGATCAAGAACCGGGGAGCTGTTTTTT	.	12	.	TRBJ2-2	TRBV27
CASRGTGDTEAFF	TGCGCCAGCAGAGGGACAGGCGACACTGAAGCTTTCTTT	once	13	TRBD1	TRBJ1-1	TRBV10-2
CASSVGATGELFF	TGTGCCAGCAGCGTCGGAGCCACCGGGGAGCTGTTTTTT	.	13	.	TRBJ2-2	TRBV9
CASSEGPGEERSGYTF	TGTGCCAGCAGTGAAGGCCCAGGGGAGGAGCGGTCTGGCTACACCTTC	.	16	.	TRBJ1-2	TRBV6-1
CASSLDRLNNSPLHF	TGTGCCAGCAGTTTGGACAGGTTGAATAATTCACCCCTCCACTTT	.	15	TRBD1	TRBJ1-6	TRBV27
CASSLGLAGGGQFF	TGTGCCAGCAGCTTGGGGCTAGCGGGAGGGGGCCAGTTCTTC	.	14	TRBD2	TRBJ2-1	TRBV7-6
CASGAPSSGNTIYF	TGTGCCAGCGGGGCCCCGAGCTCTGGAAACACCATATATTTT	.	14	.	TRBJ1-3	TRBV28
CASSSTASGNTIYF	TGTGCCAGCAGCTCAACAGCCTCTGGAAACACCATATATTTT	.	14	.	TRBJ1-3	TRBV7-3
CASSLRAREFF	TGTGCCAGCAGCTTAAGGGCCCGGGAGTTCTTC	.	11	.	TRBJ2-1	TRBV5-6
CASSPPRGSGANVLTF	TGTGCCAGCTCACCACCGAGGGGGTCTGGGGCCAACGTCCTGACTTTC	.	16	.	TRBJ2-6	TRBV18
CSVGRGRVTGELFF	TGCAGCGTTGGCAGGGGGCGGGTGACCGGGGAGCTGTTTTTT	.	14	TRBD1	TRBJ2-2	TRBV29-1
CASSKGPSGNQPQHF	TGTGCCAGTAGTAAGGGGCCTTCGGGGAATCAGCCCCAGCATTTT	.	15	.	TRBJ1-5	TRBV19
CASSKVVGISRPTYSNQPQHF	TGTGCCAGCAGCAAAGTGGTCGGCATAAGCCGACCTACCTATAGCAATCAGCCCCAGCATTTT	.	21	.	TRBJ1-5	TRBV21-1